The text below deals with one T cell receptor beta chain. TCR beta libraries carry UMIs added by 5'RACE template switching. TCRdb reprocessed the 5' RACE reads and keeps a single row for each CDR3 protein, giving no DNA. The listing contains about 180,000 distinct CDR3 sequences. Germline assignment: CDR1 KGHSH and CDR2 LQKENI. The CDR3 runs to 16 residues. The data derive from a study of T cells expressing NK-cell markers. Study information: Obtained from sorted CD3+CD56+NKG2C+, CD3+CD56+NKG2C- and CD3+CD56-NKG2C+ T cells were the TCR beta repertoires.

V gene TRBV18 combines with J gene TRBJ2-1; TCRdb returns TRBD1, unconfirmable since there is no DNA. The sequence derives from a woman between 18 and 69 years old in good health. The specimen was blood T cells: a sorted CD56 or NKG2C T cell subset, CD4+ or CD8+ T cells, or bulk PBMC T cells (not recorded which). CDR3 in amino acids: CASSPVWDMGMNEQFF.